What follows is one TCR beta chain and its context. Its target is not known. The data belong to a study of blood T cells in healthy people across ages. Study-level results: Long-lived donors carried more naive CD4+ cells and greater diversity than aged donors. Naive T cell percentage strongly correlated with TCR beta diversity.

The ends were cut back, 5 bases at V and 4 bases at J, with 11 bases in the middle. CDR1 DFQATT and CDR2 SNEGSKA come from the germline V gene (reference sequence). The CDR3 loop spans 13 amino acids. Sample-barcoded 5' priming and a J-beta primer mix drove a second PCR of roughly 6 to 12 cycles. TCRdb passed the 5' RACE reads through MiXCR, listing each CDR3 protein once. The sample has about 1.6 million distinct CDR3 sequences, approximately 32% seen once. This receptor was identified in a young woman in good health. V is TRBV20-1 and J is TRBJ2-2, with D perhaps matching TRBD2 (6 bases). Sequencing was done on a sample of blood. In DNA form, the CDR3 reads TGCAGTGCTCCTAGCGACCGCACCGGGGAGCTGTTTTTT. Amino acids: CSAPSDRTGELFF.